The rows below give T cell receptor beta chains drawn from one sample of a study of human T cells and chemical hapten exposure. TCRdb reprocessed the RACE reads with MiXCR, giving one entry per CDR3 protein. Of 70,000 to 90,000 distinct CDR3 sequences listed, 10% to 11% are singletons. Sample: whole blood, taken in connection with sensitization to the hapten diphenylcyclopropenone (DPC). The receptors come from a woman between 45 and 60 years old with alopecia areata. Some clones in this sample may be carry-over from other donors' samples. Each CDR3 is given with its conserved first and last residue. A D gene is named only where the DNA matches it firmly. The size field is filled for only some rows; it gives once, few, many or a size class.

CDR3aa: CSVGGQGNQPQHF
CDR3nt: TGCAGCGTTGGGGGGCAGGGCAATCAGCCCCAGCATTTT
d_gene: -
abundance: few
j_gene: TRBJ1-5
v_gene: TRBV29-1

CDR3aa: CASSVAAGSYEQYF
CDR3nt: TGTGCCAGCAGCGTGGCAGCGGGCTCCTACGAGCAGTACTTC
d_gene: -
abundance: few
j_gene: TRBJ2-7
v_gene: TRBV9

CDR3aa: CSVEVGGYEQYF
CDR3nt: TGCAGCGTTGAAGTGGGGGGATACGAGCAGTACTTC
d_gene: -
abundance: few
j_gene: TRBJ2-7
v_gene: TRBV29-1

CDR3aa: CVSRGTGSSYEQYF
CDR3nt: TGTGTCAGCAGAGGGACAGGAAGCTCCTACGAGCAGTACTTC
d_gene: TRBD1
abundance: once
j_gene: TRBJ2-7
v_gene: TRBV28

CDR3aa: CSVELSERTGAFAGNTIYF
CDR3nt: TGCAGCGTTGAATTAAGTGAAAGGACAGGGGCTTTTGCCGGAAACACCATATATTTT
d_gene: TRBD1
abundance: few
j_gene: TRBJ1-3
v_gene: TRBV29-1

CDR3aa: CASSLVLGGETQYF
CDR3nt: TGCGCCAGCAGCTTGGTATTAGGGGGAGAGACCCAGTACTTC
d_gene: -
abundance: -
j_gene: TRBJ2-5
v_gene: TRBV5-1

CDR3aa: CASSLASGRWEQYF
CDR3nt: TGTGCCAGCAGTTTGGCCAGCGGGCGATGGGAGCAGTACTTC
d_gene: -
abundance: few
j_gene: TRBJ2-7
v_gene: TRBV12-3/TRBV12-4

CDR3aa: CASSQGGFDTDTQYF
CDR3nt: TGCGCCAGCAGCCAAGGGGGGTTCGACACAGATACGCAGTATTTT
d_gene: -
abundance: -
j_gene: TRBJ2-3
v_gene: TRBV14

CDR3aa: CASTTKETQYF
CDR3nt: TGTGCCAGCACCACGAAAGAGACCCAGTACTTC
d_gene: -
abundance: -
j_gene: TRBJ2-5
v_gene: TRBV6-6

CDR3aa: CASSLSTTGGSYNEQFF
CDR3nt: TGCGCCAGCAGCCTATCAACGACAGGGGGCTCCTACAATGAGCAGTTCTTC
d_gene: TRBD1
abundance: -
j_gene: TRBJ2-1
v_gene: TRBV5-1

CDR3aa: CASRERGEQYF
CDR3nt: TGCGCCAGCAGAGAGAGAGGCGAGCAGTACTTC
d_gene: -
abundance: many
j_gene: TRBJ2-7
v_gene: TRBV5-1

CDR3aa: CASSIRQGGTDTQYF
CDR3nt: TGTGCCAGCAGCATTCGCCAGGGGGGCACAGATACGCAGTATTTT
d_gene: TRBD1
abundance: many
j_gene: TRBJ2-3
v_gene: TRBV7-9

CDR3aa: CASSRTSVSSYEQYF
CDR3nt: TGTGCCAGCAGCCGGACTAGCGTCTCCTCCTACGAGCAGTACTTC
d_gene: TRBD2
abundance: few
j_gene: TRBJ2-7
v_gene: TRBV11-3

CDR3aa: CASNPGGAGHGETQYF
CDR3nt: TGTGCCAGCAATCCTGGGGGTGCGGGACATGGTGAGACCCAGTACTTC
d_gene: -
abundance: -
j_gene: TRBJ2-5
v_gene: TRBV28

CDR3aa: CASSLAGLSNQPQHF
CDR3nt: TGCGCCAGCAGCTTGGCCGGACTTTCCAATCAGCCCCAGCATTTT
d_gene: -
abundance: many
j_gene: TRBJ1-5
v_gene: TRBV5-1

CDR3aa: CASSFPKGGRATDTQYF
CDR3nt: TGTGCCAGCAGTTTTCCCAAGGGCGGGAGGGCCACAGATACGCAGTATTTT
d_gene: TRBD2
abundance: many
j_gene: TRBJ2-3
v_gene: TRBV12-3/TRBV12-4

CDR3aa: CASSQGGGSNQPQHF
CDR3nt: TGCGCCAGCAGCCAAGGCGGAGGAAGCAATCAGCCCCAGCATTTT
d_gene: -
abundance: many
j_gene: TRBJ1-5
v_gene: TRBV4-1

CDR3aa: CASSLRGTATGELFF
CDR3nt: TGTGCCAGCAGCTTGAGGGGGACCGCGACCGGGGAGCTGTTTTTT
d_gene: -
abundance: -
j_gene: TRBJ2-2
v_gene: TRBV5-5

CDR3aa: CASRGDRNSPLHF
CDR3nt: TGTGCCAGCAGAGGGGACAGAAATTCACCCCTCCACTTT
d_gene: TRBD1
abundance: many
j_gene: TRBJ1-6
v_gene: TRBV6-1

CDR3aa: CASSVQPQGASNTGELFF
CDR3nt: TGTGCCAGCAGTGTTCAACCCCAGGGGGCCTCGAACACCGGGGAGCTGTTTTTT
d_gene: TRBD1
abundance: few
j_gene: TRBJ2-2
v_gene: TRBV6-1

CDR3aa: CASRRTIRGKLTDTQYF
CDR3nt: TGTGCCAGCAGGAGAACGATCAGGGGGAAGTTGACAGATACGCAGTATTTT
d_gene: TRBD1
abundance: few
j_gene: TRBJ2-3
v_gene: TRBV7-3

CDR3aa: CASRDTGSYNEQFF
CDR3nt: TGCGCCAGCAGAGATACAGGTTCTTACAATGAGCAGTTCTTC
d_gene: -
abundance: many
j_gene: TRBJ2-1
v_gene: TRBV10-2

CDR3aa: CSALGGGTSGLQETQYF
CDR3nt: TGCAGTGCTCTAGGGGGAGGGACTAGTGGCCTCCAAGAGACCCAGTACTTC
d_gene: TRBD2
abundance: many
j_gene: TRBJ2-5
v_gene: TRBV20-1

CDR3aa: CASSPTSGGGAQYF
CDR3nt: TGCGCCAGCAGCCCGACTAGCGGGGGAGGAGCCCAGTACTTC
d_gene: TRBD2
abundance: many
j_gene: TRBJ2-5
v_gene: TRBV5-1

CDR3aa: CASSLETSGSFEQYF
CDR3nt: TGTGCCAGCAGCTTAGAGACTAGCGGGAGTTTCGAGCAGTACTTC
d_gene: TRBD2
abundance: few
j_gene: TRBJ2-7
v_gene: TRBV7-6

CDR3aa: CASSPGAQGIRNEQYF
CDR3nt: TGTGCCAGCTCACCGGGGGCACAGGGGATACGGAACGAGCAGTACTTC
d_gene: TRBD1
abundance: many
j_gene: TRBJ2-7
v_gene: TRBV18

CDR3aa: CSVEDLRDTRNTIYF
CDR3nt: TGCAGCGTTGAAGATCTGCGGGACACTAGAAACACCATATATTTT
d_gene: -
abundance: many
j_gene: TRBJ1-3
v_gene: TRBV29-1

CDR3aa: CASSLGYNEQFF
CDR3nt: TGTGCCAGCAGCCTAGGGTACAATGAGCAGTTCTTC
d_gene: -
abundance: few
j_gene: TRBJ2-1
v_gene: TRBV7-2

CDR3aa: CASSLSPYYEQYF
CDR3nt: TGTGCCAGCAGCTTAAGTCCCTACTACGAGCAGTACTTC
d_gene: -
abundance: few
j_gene: TRBJ2-7
v_gene: TRBV13

CDR3aa: CASSDRGFYGYTF
CDR3nt: TGTGCCAGCAGTGACAGGGGGTTCTATGGCTACACCTTC
d_gene: TRBD1
abundance: -
j_gene: TRBJ1-2
v_gene: TRBV2

CDR3aa: CASRRTGEGRNYGYTF
CDR3nt: TGTGCCAGCAGACGGACAGGGGAAGGACGGAACTATGGCTACACCTTC
d_gene: TRBD1
abundance: many
j_gene: TRBJ1-2
v_gene: TRBV27

CDR3aa: CASRGTSVQETQYF
CDR3nt: TGTGCCAGCAGGGGGACTAGCGTTCAAGAGACCCAGTACTTC
d_gene: TRBD2
abundance: many
j_gene: TRBJ2-5
v_gene: TRBV2

CDR3aa: CSVDTSGANVLTF
CDR3nt: TGCAGCGTGGACACCTCTGGGGCCAACGTCCTGACTTTC
d_gene: -
abundance: -
j_gene: TRBJ2-6
v_gene: TRBV29-1

CDR3aa: CSDRGTLSNQPQHF
CDR3nt: TGCAGTGATCGGGGAACCCTATCCAATCAGCCCCAGCATTTT
d_gene: -
abundance: many
j_gene: TRBJ1-5
v_gene: TRBV20-1

CDR3aa: CASSLEGYGELFF
CDR3nt: TGTGCCAGCAGCTTAGAAGGCTACGGGGAGCTGTTTTTT
d_gene: -
abundance: -
j_gene: TRBJ2-2
v_gene: TRBV7-9

CDR3aa: CASSFRIRGGQETQYF
CDR3nt: TGTGCCAGCAGCTTCCGGATTCGAGGAGGCCAAGAGACCCAGTACTTC
d_gene: -
abundance: many
j_gene: TRBJ2-5
v_gene: TRBV7-6

CDR3aa: CASSFGVAETQYF
CDR3nt: TGTGCCAGCAGCTTCGGGGTAGCAGAGACCCAGTACTTC
d_gene: -
abundance: few
j_gene: TRBJ2-5
v_gene: TRBV7-2

CDR3aa: CSVTKPGPRSNEQFF
CDR3nt: TGCAGCGTTACTAAACCGGGCCCCCGAAGCAATGAGCAGTTCTTC
d_gene: -
abundance: -
j_gene: TRBJ2-1
v_gene: TRBV29-1

CDR3aa: CASSFRSGGGNTGELFF
CDR3nt: TGTGCCAGCAGTTTCCGTTCAGGGGGCGGGAACACCGGGGAGCTGTTTTTT
d_gene: TRBD1
abundance: -
j_gene: TRBJ2-2
v_gene: TRBV6-2/TRBV6-3

CDR3aa: CASSILWEGTEQYF
CDR3nt: TGTGCCAGCAGCATCTTATGGGAGGGAACCGAGCAGTACTTC
d_gene: TRBD2
abundance: -
j_gene: TRBJ2-7
v_gene: TRBV9

CDR3aa: CAISEPKLEGNNEQFF
CDR3nt: TGTGCCATCAGTGAGCCAAAACTAGAGGGGAACAATGAGCAGTTCTTC
d_gene: -
abundance: many
j_gene: TRBJ2-1
v_gene: TRBV10-3

CDR3aa: CSARRVGLVADTQYF
CDR3nt: TGCAGTGCTAGAAGGGTGGGACTAGTGGCCGATACGCAGTATTTT
d_gene: TRBD2
abundance: many
j_gene: TRBJ2-3
v_gene: TRBV20-1

CDR3aa: CASNGPAGGTDTQYF
CDR3nt: TGTGCCAGCAACGGGCCAGCGGGAGGTACAGATACGCAGTATTTT
d_gene: TRBD2
abundance: few
j_gene: TRBJ2-3
v_gene: TRBV6-4

CDR3aa: CASSPGDRYEQYF
CDR3nt: TGTGCCAGCAGCCCGGGGGATAGGTACGAGCAGTACTTC
d_gene: -
abundance: many
j_gene: TRBJ2-7
v_gene: TRBV28

CDR3aa: CASSLQGGGTDTQYF
CDR3nt: TGTGCCAGCAGCCTACAGGGAGGAGGGACAGATACGCAGTATTTT
d_gene: -
abundance: -
j_gene: TRBJ2-3
v_gene: TRBV9

CDR3aa: CASSPGTSYEQFF
CDR3nt: TGTGCCAGCAGCCCCGGGACTAGCTATGAGCAGTTCTTC
d_gene: TRBD2
abundance: many
j_gene: TRBJ2-1
v_gene: TRBV7-3

CDR3aa: CASSPGASGDPEQYF
CDR3nt: TGTGCCAGCAGCCCTGGGGCTAGCGGGGACCCCGAGCAGTACTTC
d_gene: TRBD2
abundance: -
j_gene: TRBJ2-7
v_gene: TRBV4-2

CDR3aa: CASSGSSSYEQYF
CDR3nt: TGTGCCAGCAGTGGATCGAGCTCCTACGAGCAGTACTTC
d_gene: -
abundance: few
j_gene: TRBJ2-7
v_gene: TRBV28

CDR3aa: CAGARAGRRETFF
CDR3nt: TGTGCCGGGGCTCGGGCGGGGCGACGGGAGACGTTCTTC
d_gene: -
abundance: many
j_gene: TRBJ2-1
v_gene: TRBV7-2

CDR3aa: CASSEGVGATYEQYF
CDR3nt: TGTGCCAGCAGCGAGGGGGTTGGGGCGACCTACGAGCAGTACTTC
d_gene: -
abundance: few
j_gene: TRBJ2-7
v_gene: TRBV7-2

CDR3aa: CASSFGDGKTYEQYF
CDR3nt: TGTGCCAGCAGTTTCGGGGACGGGAAGACCTACGAGCAGTACTTC
d_gene: -
abundance: many
j_gene: TRBJ2-7
v_gene: TRBV27

CDR3aa: CASKEGPGHNEQFF
CDR3nt: TGTGCCAGTAAAGAGGGGCCCGGACACAATGAGCAGTTCTTC
d_gene: -
abundance: many
j_gene: TRBJ2-1
v_gene: TRBV19

CDR3aa: CASTSSGGIGELFF
CDR3nt: TGTGCCAGTACCTCCTCAGGGGGTATCGGGGAGCTGTTTTTT
d_gene: TRBD1
abundance: -
j_gene: TRBJ2-2
v_gene: TRBV12-3/TRBV12-4